The clone carrying this T cell receptor (beta chain) was recorded a few times. This record belongs to a study of patients and donors after allogeneic stem cell transplantation. Germline loops: CDR1 MGHRA, CDR2 YSYEKL. The V gene lost 1 base and the J gene lost 6 bases, with 12 bases spanning the gap. The CDR3 is 14 residues long. TCRdb analysed the RT-PCR reads with MiXCR anew, one entry per CDR3 protein. This table holds fewer than 500,000 distinct CDR3 sequences, approximately 16% found once. The sample taken for sequencing was blood, either unsorted or a sorted T cell fraction (not recorded which). V usage is TRBV4-1 and J usage is TRBJ1-2; D gene unclear. This TCR was recovered from a human donor who was either an allogeneic HSCT recipient or a stem cell or donor lymphocyte infusion donor (not recorded which). It is not recorded whose cells these are; they may come from a transplant donor. For the CDR3, the DNA is TGCGCCAGCAGCCAAGCTCCACAGATGGATGGCTACACCTTC. Translating it yields CASSQAPQMDGYTF.